The clone carrying this TCR beta chain occurred a few times. The protocol was immunoSEQ multiplex PCR, while the TCRdb copy is restricted to in-frame clones and leaves out a portion. The sample has some 19,000 clones; approximately 69% are singletons. Sample treatment: randomized to nivolumab then ipilimumab (arm A) or the reverse (arm B). Patients had received no earlier DNA-damaging chemotherapy. Live CD3+CD8+ CD19− CD56− cells were sorted from PBMCs. The data were obtained in a study of sequential checkpoint blockade in melanoma. Study overall: First-line arms were nivolumab then ipilimumab, or the reverse, randomized 1:1.

This TCR came from a human donor with melanoma. Sequences were derived from CD8+ T cells sorted from blood (inferred from file names), sampled from a patient given nivolumab and ipilimumab in sequence.

CDR3 in DNA: TGCAGCGTTGATAACGGCTACATGAGGACTGAAGCTTTCTTT. Translating it yields CSVDNGYMRTEAFF. The chain is built from TRBV29-1 and TRBJ1-1, with D unresolved. CDR1 and CDR2 (germline): SQVTM, ANQGSEA. The CDR3 runs 14 residues. Trimming stripped 3 bases from V and 5 bases from J, with 16 bases between.